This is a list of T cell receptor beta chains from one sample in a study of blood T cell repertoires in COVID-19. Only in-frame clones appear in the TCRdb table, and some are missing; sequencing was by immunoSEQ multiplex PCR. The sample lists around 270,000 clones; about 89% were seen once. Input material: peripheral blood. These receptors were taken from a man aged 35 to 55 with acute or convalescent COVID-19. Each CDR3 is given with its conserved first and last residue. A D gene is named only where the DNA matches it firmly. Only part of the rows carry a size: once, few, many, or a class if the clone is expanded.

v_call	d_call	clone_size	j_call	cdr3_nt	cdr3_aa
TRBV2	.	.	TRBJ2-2	TGTGCCAGCAGTGTGACACGGTCCGACACCGGGGAGCTGTTTTTT	CASSVTRSDTGELFF
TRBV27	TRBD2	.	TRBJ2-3	TGTGCCAGCAGTTTAATAGCGGGGGGGCGCACAGATACGCAGTATTTT	CASSLIAGGRTDTQYF
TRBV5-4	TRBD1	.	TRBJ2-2	TGTGCCAGCAGCTCAAAGACAGGGGTGGGGACCGGGGAGCTGTTTTTT	CASSSKTGVGTGELFF
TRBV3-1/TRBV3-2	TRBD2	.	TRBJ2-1	TGTGCCAGCAGCCAAGGGGCGCGGGGGGGCCGAAGGTCGCAGAGTGAGCAGTTCTTC	CASSQGARGGRRSQSEQFF
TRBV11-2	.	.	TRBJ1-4	TGTGCCAGCAGCTTTAGGGGTGGTCAGGGAGGAGAAAAACTGTTTTTT	CASSFRGGQGGEKLFF
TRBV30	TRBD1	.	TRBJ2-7	TGTGCCTGGAGTGGACGGCAGGGGACAGCATCCTACGAGCAGTACTTC	CAWSGRQGTASYEQYF
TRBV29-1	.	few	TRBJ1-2	TGCAGCGTTGAGCCAACCCCGCGGGGCTACACCTTC	CSVEPTPRGYTF
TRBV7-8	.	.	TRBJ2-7	TGTGCCAGCAGCTACTATGCGATCTCCTACGAGCAGTACTTC	CASSYYAISYEQYF
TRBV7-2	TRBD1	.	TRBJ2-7	TGTGCCAGCAGCTTGGACAGGGGGCCTCGGGAGCAGTACTTC	CASSLDRGPREQYF
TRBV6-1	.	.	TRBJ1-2	TGTGCCAGCAGTGAAGAGTCAGGGGTGGGGTATGGCTACACCTTC	CASSEESGVGYGYTF
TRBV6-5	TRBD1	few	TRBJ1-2	TGTGCCAGCAGCCGGGCCGGGACAGGGGATGGCTACACCTTC	CASSRAGTGDGYTF
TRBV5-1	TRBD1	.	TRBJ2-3	TGCGCCAGCAGCGAACAGGGGGCGGTGGGCACAGATACGCAGTATTTT	CASSEQGAVGTDTQYF
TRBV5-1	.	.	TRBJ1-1	TGCGCCAGCAGCCGACAGGAAGGCAATGAAGCTTTCTTT	CASSRQEGNEAFF
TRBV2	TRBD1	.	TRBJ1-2	TGTGCCAGCAGGCTAACAGGGGAGGCTAACTATGGCTACACCTTC	CASRLTGEANYGYTF
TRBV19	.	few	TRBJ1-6	TGTGCCAGTAGTCAAGGGGTGGATAATTCACCCCTCCACTTT	CASSQGVDNSPLHF
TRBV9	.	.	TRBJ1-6	TGTGCCAGCAGCGTAGTCGGACACTTTAATTCACCCCTCCACTTT	CASSVVGHFNSPLHF
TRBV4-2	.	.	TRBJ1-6	TGTGCCAGCAGCCAAGATTGGGCAGCCTATAGCTCCTATAATTCACCCCTCCACTTT	CASSQDWAAYSSYNSPLHF
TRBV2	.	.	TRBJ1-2	TGTGCCACCACGGGGGGACCCTATGGCTACACCTTC	CATTGGPYGYTF
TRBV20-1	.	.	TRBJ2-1	TGCAGTGCTAGTTACGTGGGACACATTATCAATGAGCAGTTCTTC	CSASYVGHIINEQFF
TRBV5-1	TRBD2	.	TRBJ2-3	TGCGCCAGCAGCTTGGGAACAGCGGGGTCAGATACGCAGTATTTT	CASSLGTAGSDTQYF
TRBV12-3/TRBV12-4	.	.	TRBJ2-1	TGTGCCAGCAGTTACAGCAATGAGCAGTTCTTC	CASSYSNEQFF
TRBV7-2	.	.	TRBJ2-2	TGTGCCAGCAGGTCGGGACTTAACACCGGGGAGCTGTTTTTT	CASRSGLNTGELFF
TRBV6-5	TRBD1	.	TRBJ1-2	TGTGCCAGCAGACAACCACAGGGGGTTCGGTATGGCTACACCTTC	CASRQPQGVRYGYTF
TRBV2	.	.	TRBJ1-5	TGTGCCAGCAGTTGGGGGGAGTTTCAGCCCCAGCATTTT	CASSWGEFQPQHF
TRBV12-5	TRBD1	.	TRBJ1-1	TGTGCTAGTGGTTTGACAGGGGGATCTGAAGCTTTCTTT	CASGLTGGSEAFF
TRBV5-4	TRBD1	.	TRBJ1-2	TGTGCCACCCCGACAGGGACACCGGGCTATGGCTACACCTTC	CATPTGTPGYGYTF
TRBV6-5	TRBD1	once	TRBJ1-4	TGTGCCAGCAGTCGGGGACAGGGAAATGAAAAACTGTTTTTT	CASSRGQGNEKLFF
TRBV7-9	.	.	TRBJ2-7	TGTGCCAGCACCCGGTTAGGGGGAACGGGGTCCTACGAGCAGTACTTC	CASTRLGGTGSYEQYF
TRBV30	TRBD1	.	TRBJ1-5	TGTGCCTTCCGGGACAGCCTGAATCAGCCCCAGCATTTT	CAFRDSLNQPQHF
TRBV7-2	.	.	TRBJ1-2	TGTGCCAGCAGCTTAGCGCGGGCAAGCTATGGCTACACCTTC	CASSLARASYGYTF
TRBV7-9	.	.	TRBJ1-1	TGTGCCAGCGATCAGGGCGCCGGGACTGAAGCTTTCTTT	CASDQGAGTEAFF
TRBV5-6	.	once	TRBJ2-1	TGTGCCAGCAGCTTGGGCCTTCAGGGCAATGAGCAGTTCTTC	CASSLGLQGNEQFF
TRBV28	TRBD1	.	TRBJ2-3	TGTGCCAGCAGCCAGGGGGCCGGTACGCAGTATTTT	CASSQGAGTQYF
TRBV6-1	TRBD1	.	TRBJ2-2	TGTGCCAGCAGTGCCACCGGGACAGGGGCTCGCACCGGGGAGCTGTTTTTT	CASSATGTGARTGELFF